Listed here are 5 T cell receptor beta chains from one sample, sequenced in a study of tissue T cells after allogeneic stem cell transplantation. Sequenced by immunoSEQ multiplex PCR; TCRdb stores in-frame clones only, minus some. The profile covers several hundred clones, with around half appearing a single time and roughly 37% taken by the ten largest. Sequences were derived from blood, sampled at autopsy. The source of these receptors is a male patient at least 60 years old with steroid-refractory graft-versus-host disease after an allogeneic stem cell transplant. Some T cells may have originated in the graft donor.

The chain employs TRBV14 and TRBJ1-3, with D unclear. The germline V gene encodes CDR1 SGHDN and CDR2 FVKESK. The CDR3 contains 14 residues. Trimming left V 4 bases short and J 7 bases short, with 14 bases between. CDR3 loop: CASSLYRAGNTIYF. CDR3 in DNA: TGTGCCAGCAGCCTGTACCGGGCGGGGAACACCATATATTTT.

CDR3 residues: CASSSLLVGEGDTQYF. The DNA of the CDR3 is TGTGCCAGCAGCTCTCTTCTAGTGGGAGAGGGAGATACGCAGTATTTT. This chain uses TRBV5-4 with TRBJ2-3, with D maybe TRBD2 (5 bases). This CDR3 spans 16 amino acids. The germline gives CDR1 SGHNT, CDR2 YYREEE (reference sequence). The ends were cut back, 3 bases at V and 5 bases at J, with 19 bases in the middle. Complete variable domain (other parts from reference TRBV5-4 and TRBJ2-3): ETGVTQSPTHLIKTRGQQVTLRCSSQSGHNTVSWYQQALGQGPQFIFQYYREEENGRGNFPPRFSGLQFPNYSSELNVNALELDDSALYLCASSSLLVGEGDTQYFGPGTRLTVL.

This clone is deemed hyperexpanded. The same CDR3 is also encoded by other DNA sequences in this sample. This chain uses TRBV27 with TRBJ2-5, with unresolved D. The germline CDR1 and CDR2 sequences are MNHEY and SMNVEV (reference sequence). This CDR3 is built from 13 residues. Trimming cost V 3 bases and J 1 base, with 6 bases left between them. CDR3 in amino acids: CASSFGIQETQYF. CDR3 in DNA: TGTGCCAGCAGTTTTGGGATCCAAGAGACCCAGTACTTC.

The rearrangement uses TRBV15 and TRBJ2-3; no firm D call. Trimming removed 7 bases from V and 4 bases from J, with 12 bases in between. The CDR3 is 13 residues long. Germline V gene data show CDR1 as LNHNV and CDR2 as YYDKDF (reference sequence). The DNA for the CDR3 is TGTGCCACCACTGCCCCTCCTGCAGATACGCAGTATTTT. Protein sequence: CATTAPPADTQYF. Full variable domain (missing parts from reference TRBV15 and TRBJ2-3): DAMVIQNPRYQVTQFGKPVTLSCSQTLNHNVMYWYQQKSSQAPKLLFHYYDKDFNNEADTPDNFQSRRPNTSFCFLDIRSPGLGDTAMYLCATTAPPADTQYFGPGTRLTVL.

This sequence joins TRBV6-5 and TRBJ1-4; perhaps TRBD1 as D (5 bases). Germline V CDR1 and CDR2: MNHEY, SVGAGI. V was shortened by 6 bases and J by 7 bases, with 12 bases between the two germline ends. This CDR3 has 13 amino acids. CDR3 region: CASSQGRSEKLFF. The CDR3 bases are TGTGCCAGCAGCCAGGGACGAAGTGAAAAACTGTTTTTT.